This T cell receptor (beta chain) derives from a study of cytomegalovirus exposure and HLA in healthy donors (dated by TCRdb to between 2016 and 2019). Context from the whole study: An earlier analysis of roughly 610 of the donors reported approximately 280 Gb of sequence data and 117 million unique TCR beta sequences obtained from about 179 million T cells. An early release that covered fewer than 750 HLA-typed donors contained around 300 gigabases of sequencing data and around 85 million unique TCR sequences. Of the roughly 390 genotyped donors, over 70% fell in the genetic ancestry cluster associated with self-reported Caucasian donors. The study aimed to test whether signatures of past pathogen exposure could be identified by cataloging public T cell receptors. The study used immunosequencing to profile the T cell repertoires of around 600 subjects and linked those repertoires to cytomegalovirus serostatus. Along with the roughly 670-subject first cohort, a separate validation cohort of over a hundred different subjects was used. High-throughput TCR immunosequencing, statistical association of individual TCRs with disease status, and machine learning were combined to predict cytomegalovirus infection status. To study patterns of TCR occurrence, a later analysis re-analyzed previously published TCR beta repertoires from 500 to 850 donors and added high-resolution HLA genotyping. Rather than drawing on any new phenotypic data, the later analysis identified candidate immune exposures from TCR beta sequences and the way those sequences occurred across donors. In an earlier analysis of several hundred of the donors, high-throughput TCR beta sequencing was used to judge whether each TCR beta V gene segment behaved as functional or pseudogenic. Donor age, sex, ethnicity and CMV serostatus were compiled alongside the repertoire data. In a later genetic analysis, genome-wide SNP genotypes for about three fifths of the 666 donors were used, and that subset was treated as a discovery cohort. Every repertoire in the discovery cohort had been generated on one and the same sequencing platform. HLA typing covered class I and class II loci at four-digit resolution. Typing coverage differed by locus: A, B, C, DRB1 and DQB1 were typed in roughly 620-630 donors, DQA1 in about 500, DPA1 in some 600, and DPB1 in 472. Several DR-DQ haplotypes were handled as single units for association and clustering because linkage in the cohort was strong. Among roughly 400 genotyped donors of the cohort, an average of about 220,000 unique TCR beta nucleotide sequences was sequenced per donor, of which about 18% were non-productive.

The paper as a whole reports these results and caveats: Assigning TCR associations to individual alleles was difficult when HLA alleles, especially DR and DQ, strongly co-occurred. In a later genetic analysis, fewer N-insertions in productive TCRs were reported among donors in an Asian-associated ancestry cluster than the roughly 710-donor mean. Presence/absence analyses assumed roughly uniform sequencing depth across donors, an assumption that may not hold. The authors suggested that the approach could potentially be extended to other disease states and immunological phenotypes. Because HLA typing was missing for some donors at each locus, association tests included only the typed subset. In vitro tests confirmed that a few of the cytomegalovirus-associated TCR beta chains recognize cytomegalovirus antigens. In both the original and validation cohorts, the classifier was reported to diagnose cytomegalovirus status with high specificity and sensitivity. In a later analysis, the rate of TCR association differed among HLA loci, with DRB1 alleles having the most associated TCRs and HLA-C alleles having the fewest. Seventeen rarely observed V segments, including chromosome 9 orphons, were excluded from the earlier analysis of some 590 of the donors because counts were too low. Most TCR sequences were seen in very few donors, while some public TCRs were found in many individuals. A cluster of highly shared sequence variants was judged likely to be a technical artifact of the sequencing pipeline. The 87-base-pair reads could not distinguish some IMGT-functional V segments, including TRBV6-2 and TRBV6-3, so those segments were excluded. A later analysis reported that several top co-occurrence clusters appeared linked to parvovirus B19, influenza, CMV and Epstein-Barr virus. A further reported finding was that TCR beta sequences accurately predicted the HLA-A and HLA-B alleles for most subjects in the first cohort. The study gave a list of about 170 TCR beta chains associated with cytomegalovirus. Broadly in line with IMGT annotations, most TCR beta V segments showed up in productive rearrangements about 90% or about 30% of the time in an earlier analysis of about 500 of the donors. In a later genetic analysis, a missense DCLRE1C variant was associated with V-gene and J-gene trimming of TCR beta chains, and the association was replicated in an independent cohort. According to a later analysis, most CMV-associated TCR beta chains appeared to be HLA-restricted, and the HLA associations seemed to be driven largely by CMV exposure. At a false discovery rate of 0.05, a later analysis linked about 16,000 TCR beta sequences to specific HLA alleles. A later analysis found that HLA-associated TCR beta chains were more clonally expanded and had lower generation probabilities than equally common non-associated chains. Linkage disequilibrium might explain the correlated functional status among segregating V segments, but an unknown experimental factor could not be excluded. In this cohort, only TCR beta chains were sequenced, and detectable features were limited by the absence of alpha or paired-chain data. For the cohort, immune exposure information was limited to CMV serostatus.

The table lists this clone with a count of one. Which antigen it targets is not known. No base-level quality is on record; no much larger clone is a single base apart. The method was the immunoSEQ multiplex PCR assay. A mixture of 60 forward primers for TCR Vbeta segments and 13 reverse primers for TCR Jbeta segments was used in the multiplex PCR. Amplification of the CDR3 region of rearranged TCR beta genes was performed with a multiplex PCR assay on genomic DNA. Amplified TCR beta libraries were sequenced as 87-base-pair reads on the Illumina HiSeq System. As for the authors' bioinformatics: A later analysis tallied 70 million to 100 million unique TCR beta chains across the 666 repertoires, and approximately 12 million of those chains were shared by two or more donors. Raw reads were error-corrected and collapsed into unique sequences by a nearest-neighbor algorithm in which closely related sequences were merged to remove PCR and sequencing errors. CDR3 sequences were aligned to IMGT reference sequences to assign V, D and J gene segments. For a sequence to be retained, a match of at least six nucleotides to both a V gene segment and a J gene segment was required. Rearrangements were called productive when the CDR3 lacked stop codons and stayed in frame with V and J; all others were non-productive. CDR3 was defined according to IMGT convention as the region running from the second conserved V-encoded cysteine to the conserved J-encoded phenylalanine. In an earlier analysis of more than 550 of the donors, sequences lacking an unambiguous match to a single V gene segment were excluded. In an earlier analysis of some 590 of the donors, V segments were called functional above 56.7% productive rearrangements and were called segregating when the between-donor standard deviation exceeded 5%. To diagnose cytomegalovirus status from the catalog of TCR beta chain sequences, a statistical classification framework was built. In a later analysis, V and J genes were assigned by comparing TCR nucleotide sequences against IMGT/GENE-DB human TR gene sequences. In a later analysis, CDR3 sequences and most-parsimonious VDJ recombination scenarios were assigned using the TCRdist pipeline. A later analysis defined each TCR beta chain by its CDR3 amino acid sequence plus V-gene family, and excluded reads lacking a unique V-gene family. To address suspected cross-contamination and a sequencing artifact, a later analysis removed under 600 highly shared, low-generation-probability nucleotide sequences. A later analysis calculated a clonal expansion index for each public chain from normalized within-repertoire ranks of inferred template counts. Generation probabilities in a later analysis came from a VDJ recombination model fitted to out-of-frame rearrangements, and those results were checked against IGoR. In a later analysis, hypergeometric tests were used to score TCR-TCR, TCR-HLA and TCR-CMV co-occurrence, with a repertoire-size bias correction applied to TCR pairs. In a later analysis, false discovery rates were estimated by permuting HLA or CMV assignments 20 times. In a later analysis, co-occurring TCRs were grouped using DBSCAN, with TCRdist sequence similarity added in when clustering inside HLA-allele-positive subsets. Co-occurrence clustering excluded repertoires with fewer than 30,000 or more than 120,000 public chains, plus five with anomalous nucleotide sharing. Sourced from immuneACCESS, this table was stored by TCRdb with only in-frame sequences that have V and J called. A share of the clones is absent; for the studies checked, an unresolved V gene accounts for under half, and the remainder has no known explanation. That table furnishes V, J and clone size, whereas the DNA furnished D and trimming. The sample yields nearly 70,000 clones; 74% were counted once. Jointly, the top ten make up roughly 10% of the sample.

The cohort consisted of hundreds of healthy bone marrow donors. At the time of sampling, every cohort member was nominally healthy, though immune exposures that went unrecorded were likely present. The donor tested CMV seropositive and was one of the 289 seropositive cohort members. A peripheral blood sample was provided by each donor, and peripheral blood mononuclear cells were used for TCR beta sequencing. The Qiagen DNeasy Blood Extraction Kit was used to extract genomic DNA from the blood cell samples. CDR3 length: 12 amino acids, cysteine to phenylalanine. CDR3 DNA is the only sequence kept; it has 36 bases, read in frame from the first base. V lost 2 bases and J lost 10 bases; the stretch between them is 11 bases long. Via the germline V gene, CDR1 is MGHDK and CDR2 SYGVNS.

The sequence links TRBV25-1 to TRBJ2-5; tentative D gene TRBD1, with 6 bases matching. Sequencing input: PBMCs. This TCR was sampled from a woman aged 60-75 years in good health and CMV-seropositive. The DNA sequence is TGTGCCAGCAGTGAAACAGGGTCAGGCCAGTACTTC. Translated, it gives CASSETGSGQYF. The CDR3, completed at both ends by the reference TRBV25-1 and TRBJ2-5 genes, gives the full variable domain EADIYQTPRYLVIGTGKKITLECSQTMGHDKMYWYQQDPGMELHLIHYSYGVNSTEKGDLSSESTVSRIRTEHFPLTLESARPSHTSQYLCASSETGSGQYFGPGTRLLVL.